This entry describes one TCR beta chain. As yet, its antigen is unknown. These data are taken from a study of blood T cells in healthy people across ages. Germline V gene data show CDR1 as LGHDT and CDR2 as YNNKEL (reference sequence). V lost 0 bases and J lost 7, with 12 bases in between. This CDR3 is built from 14 residues. Sample-barcoded 5' priming and a J-beta primer mix drove a second PCR of roughly 6 to 12 cycles. Each cDNA molecule received a tag from a template-switch adaptor that had 12 random nucleotides. TCRdb ran MiXCR on the 5' RACE reads and lists one entry per CDR3 protein. The table has roughly 2 million distinct CDR3 sequences, around half seen once; the top ten hold approximately 2%. Study-wide results and limits: Diversity of TCR beta correlated strongly with naive T cell percentage. PBMCs left unsorted prevented a conclusive naive versus antigen-experienced comparison.

Total RNA was isolated from each sample in quantities of at least 5 micrograms. This clonotype originated in a woman aged 40-49 years in good health. The chain couples TRBV3-1 to TRBJ1-2; D is perhaps TRBD1 (6 bases). The sequenced sample consisted of blood. The CDR3 is CASSQDKQGGGYTF. CDR3 coding DNA: TGTGCCAGCAGCCAAGATAAACAGGGTGGTGGCTACACCTTC.